The next 32 T cell receptor beta chains were all read from a single sample in a study of cytomegalovirus exposure and HLA in healthy donors. The PCR ran on 60 Vbeta and 13 Jbeta primers. Libraries were prepared by immunoSEQ multiplex PCR; TCRdb keeps only in-frame clonotypes and omits some of them. The sample shows around 94,000 clones, around 78% of them seen only once. Sequences were obtained from PBMCs. These receptors came from a male donor in good health and CMV-seropositive.

This chain links TRBV9 with TRBJ2-2, with D tentatively TRBD2 (5 bases). The length of the CDR3 is 15 residues. V gave up 1 base and J gave up 2 bases, with 9 bases separating them. The germline V gene encodes CDR1 SGDLS and CDR2 YYNGEE. In nucleotides, the CDR3 is TGTGCCAGCAGCGTATACGGGGAAAACACCGGGGAGCTGTTTTTT. Its protein product is CASSVYGENTGELFF.

V is TRBV6-1 and J is TRBJ1-2; D ambiguous. Germline CDR1 is MNHNS and CDR2 is SASEGT. CDR3 length: 12 residues. The germline V and J ends were trimmed by 6 bases and 13 bases, with 18 bases remaining between them. CDR3 loop: CASSEGPRVSTF. DNA of the CDR3: TGTGCCAGCAGCGAGGGCCCCAGAGTCTCCACCTTC.

This clone was seen only a few times. The chain joins TRBV6-5 to TRBJ1-5; possibly TRBD1 for D (6 bases). Trimming took 6 bases from V and 5 from J, leaving 14 bases between them. This CDR3 comprises 14 residues. Germline values: CDR1 MNHEY, CDR2 SVGAGI. In DNA, the CDR3 is TGTGCCAGCAGCCCAGGACAGAGCCATCAGCCCCAGCATTTT. Protein product: CASSPGQSHQPQHF.

The V gene is TRBV7-3, the J gene TRBJ2-3; possible D gene TRBD2, 5 bases. Trimming stripped 3 bases from V and 3 bases from J, with 7 bases between. CDR1 is SGHTA, CDR2 FQGTGA, per germline. This CDR3 is built from 13 residues. CDR3 sequence: CASSFGLTDTQYF. In DNA, the CDR3 is TGTGCCAGCAGCTTCGGACTTACAGATACGCAGTATTTT.

The chain carries TRBV7-3 and TRBJ1-5; 12 bases agree with TRBD1. The CDR3 has 15 residues. Germline V gene sequence: CDR1 SGHTA, CDR2 FQGTGA. J gave up 7 bases and V 5 bases, and 6 bases lay outside the gene matches. The CDR3 region has the DNA TGTGCCAGCAGCGTAGGGACAGGGGGCGGACAGCCCCAGCATTTT. The encoded protein is CASSVGTGGGQPQHF.

This clone was detected only once. The chain carries TRBV7-2 and TRBJ2-3; the D gene is possibly TRBD2 (5 bases). The length of the CDR3 is 14 residues. The ends were cut back, 2 bases at V and 6 bases at J, with 12 bases in the middle. Germline CDR1 SGHTA, CDR2 FQGNSA. DNA of the CDR3: TGTGCCAGCAGCTTAAGAGGGTACGCGGATACGCAGTATTTT. It translates to CASSLRGYADTQYF.

This rearrangement joins TRBV28 to TRBJ2-5; TRBD1 might be the D (6 bases). The V gene lost 7 bases and the J gene lost 5 bases, with 23 bases spanning the gap. Germline CDR1 MDHEN, CDR2 SYDVKM. This CDR3 spans 16 amino acids. The CDR3 sequence is CASMPSGQFWGETQYF. The CDR3 nucleotides read TGTGCCAGCATGCCCTCTGGACAGTTCTGGGGGGAGACCCAGTACTTC.

This clone was counted a single time. The CDR3 sequence is CSAKGANTIYF. For the CDR3, the DNA is TGCAGTGCTAAAGGGGCGAACACCATATATTTT. The chain links TRBV20-1 to TRBJ1-3; tentatively, D is TRBD1 (5 bases). Trimming pared 4 bases from V and 7 bases from J, leaving 8 bases between. The germline gives CDR1 DFQATT, CDR2 SNEGSKA (reference sequence). The length of the CDR3 is 11 residues.

This chain links TRBV5-1 with TRBJ2-7; 11 nucleotides line up with TRBD1. Unmatched junction bases numbered 10, after V lost 8 bases and J lost 6 bases. Germline CDR1 reads SGHRS; CDR2 reads YFSETQ. The CDR3 has 14 residues. The CDR3 loop is CASTGTGGYSEQYF. Written as DNA, the CDR3 is TGCGCCAGTACCGGGACAGGGGGATACTCCGAGCAGTACTTC. The complete variable domain, with remaining parts taken from reference TRBV5-1 and TRBJ2-7, reads KAGVTQTPRYLIKTRGQQVTLSCSPISGHRSVSWYQQTPGQGLQFLFEYFSETQRNKGNFPGRFSGRQFSNSRSEMNVSTLELGDSALYLCASTGTGGYSEQYFGPGTRLTVT.

The chain couples TRBV28 to TRBJ1-1; TRBD1 is a possible D gene (6 bases). Trimming cost V 6 bases and J 1 base, with 15 bases left between them. This CDR3 region has 15 residues. Per germline, CDR1 MDHEN and CDR2 SYDVKM. The CDR3 DNA is TGTGCCAGCAGAGGGTTGGCAGGGGCGAACACTGAAGCTTTCTTT. Protein sequence: CASRGLAGANTEAFF.

This clone came up a few times. The V and J genes are TRBV30 and TRBJ2-2; maybe TRBD1 (5 bases). This CDR3 comprises 15 residues. The V and J ends lost 5 bases and 5 bases respectively, with 18 bases between them. Germline CDR1 and CDR2: GTSNPN and SVGIG (reference sequence). In DNA form, the CDR3 reads TGTGCCTGGGATAAAGGGGCCCCTCGGACCGGGGAGCTGTTTTTT. This gives the protein CAWDKGAPRTGELFF.

The V gene is TRBV5-1, the J gene TRBJ2-7; D unresolved. This CDR3 has 14 residues. The V end was cut by 4 bases, the J end by 6 bases, with 17 bases between. The germline V gene encodes CDR1 SGHRS and CDR2 YFSETQ. The CDR3 is CASSPSRPRSEQYF. CDR3 in DNA: TGCGCCAGCAGCCCGTCTCGGCCTCGGAGCGAGCAGTACTTC.

The rearrangement uses TRBV19 and TRBJ1-1, with 7 bases lining up with TRBD1. Per germline, CDR1 LNHDA and CDR2 SQIVND (reference sequence). This CDR3 contains 16 residues. The V segment lost 5 bases and the J segment 0 bases; nucleotides outside the gene matches: 9. As DNA, the CDR3 is TGTGCCAGTAGTGCAAGTAGGGGGCTGGTGAACACTGAAGCTTTCTTT. Translation: CASSASRGLVNTEAFF.

The chain has TRBV27 and TRBJ2-7; 7 bases align to TRBD2. The CDR3 has 16 amino acids. J gave up 4 bases and V 5 bases, and 14 bases lay outside the gene matches. CDR1 is MNHEY, CDR2 SMNVEV, per germline (reference sequence). The CDR3 sequence: CASSLPPGAGLYEQYF. The DNA for the CDR3 is TGTGCCAGCAGTCTCCCACCCGGAGCGGGGCTATACGAGCAGTACTTC.

The chain is built from TRBV7-9 and TRBJ2-5; TRBD2 aligns across 11 bases. This CDR3 region has 16 residues. CDR1 and CDR2 from the germline V gene are SEHNR and FQNEAQ (reference sequence). J lost 5 bases, V lost 1 base, and 6 bases had no gene match. The CDR3 DNA reads TGTGCCAGCAGCTTAGGGGTACTAGCGGGGGAGGAGACCCAGTACTTC. This codes for CASSLGVLAGEETQYF.

This chain links TRBV6-1 with TRBJ1-2; 8 bases line up with TRBD1. The CDR3 has 14 amino acids. V dropped 6 bases and J dropped 10; count of bases not matched to a gene: 13. Germline lookup yields CDR1 MNHNS and CDR2 SASEGT. The CDR3 sequence: CASRSGGIGSPYTF. CDR3 in DNA: TGTGCCAGCAGGTCAGGGGGCATCGGGTCCCCCTACACCTTC.

The gene calls are TRBV7-3 and TRBJ2-2; 8 bases line up with TRBD1. The CDR3 length is 13 residues. The ends lost 3 bases at V and 6 bases at J; junction bases unmatched: 0. Germline values: CDR1 SGHTA, CDR2 FQGTGA. The CDR3 here is CASSLTGAGELFF. The CDR3 DNA follows: TGTGCCAGCAGCTTGACAGGGGCCGGGGAGCTGTTTTTT.

The gene calls are TRBV6-1 and TRBJ2-7; D may be TRBD1 (6 bases). CDR1 is MNHNS and CDR2 is SASEGT in the germline V gene. This CDR3 has 13 residues. The CDR3 protein is CASSEGQQGPSTV. The CDR3 DNA sequence: TGTGCCAGCAGTGAAGGACAGCAGGGGCCCTCGACTGTG.

The chain has TRBV11-2 and TRBJ1-1; 7 nucleotides line up with TRBD1. The CDR3 sequence is 15 residues long. The junction had 10 bases not matched to a gene; V was cut back by 4 bases and J by 5 bases. CDR1 is SGHAT, CDR2 FQNNGV, per germline. The DNA for the CDR3 is TGTGCCAGCAGCTCAACCACAGGGGACTGGACTGAAGCTTTCTTT. Translation: CASSSTTGDWTEAFF.

The chain is built from TRBV5-4 and TRBJ2-1; 7 nucleotides agree with TRBD2. This CDR3 region has 16 residues. Germline V gene sequence: CDR1 SGHNT, CDR2 YYREEE (reference sequence). Trimming at V came to 5 bases and at J to 4 bases, leaving 12 bases not matched to a gene. Written as DNA, the CDR3 is TGTGCCAGCAGACCGACCCCCGGAGCGGGGTACAATGAGCAGTTCTTC. Amino acids: CASRPTPGAGYNEQFF.

The chain is built from TRBV6-4 and TRBJ1-4; 10 bases match TRBD1. The CDR3 sequence is 15 residues long. The V gene's germline CDR1 is MRHNA and CDR2 SNTAGT. Trimming took 6 bases from V and 4 from J; bases not matched to a gene: 5. CDR3 in DNA: TGTGCCAGCAGCGCGACAGGGGGCAGTAATGAAAAACTGTTTTTT. Protein product: CASSATGGSNEKLFF.

The gene calls are TRBV7-9 and TRBJ1-1; 9 bases are a match to TRBD1. The CDR3 contains 16 residues. The junction had 11 bases not matched to a gene; V was cut back by 5 bases and J by 4 bases. Germline CDR1 is SEHNR and CDR2 is FQNEAQ (reference sequence). The DNA of the CDR3 is TGTGCCAGCAGCGGTACAGGGGGCCCACAGGTCACTGAAGCTTTCTTT. This encodes CASSGTGGPQVTEAFF.

The rearrangement uses TRBV30 and TRBJ1-2; 8 nucleotides match TRBD1. The germline gives CDR1 GTSNPN, CDR2 SVGIG (reference sequence). The CDR3 has 15 amino acids. J gave up 3 bases and V 8 bases, and 14 bases lay outside the gene matches. CDR3 sequence (DNA): TGTGCCAGAAAAAAAAGCGGACAGGGCGACTATGGCTACACCTTC. Amino acids: CARKKSGQGDYGYTF.

This chain connects TRBV5-1 to TRBJ2-7; D not certain. The CDR3 extends over 13 amino acids. The ends were cut back, 2 bases at V and 2 bases at J, with 8 bases in the middle. CDR1 and CDR2 (germline): SGHRS, YFSETQ. CDR3 amino acids: CASSLLEAYEQYF. CDR3 DNA sequence: TGCGCCAGCAGCTTACTCGAGGCCTACGAGCAGTACTTC.

This clone showed up just a few times. V is TRBV30 and J is TRBJ1-2; maybe TRBD1 (5 bases). Germline V lookup: CDR1 GTSNPN, CDR2 SVGIG (reference sequence). There are 13 residues in the CDR3. V was trimmed by 5 bases and J by 7 bases, leaving 17 bases between them. As DNA, the CDR3 is TGTGCCTGGTCCGAAGAACCAGGGATTGGCTACACCTTC. This sequence encodes CAWSEEPGIGYTF.

The chain couples TRBV7-8 to TRBJ1-5, with 7 positions matching TRBD1. Trimming cost V 2 bases and J 7 bases; bases outside gene matches: 11. The germline gives CDR1 SGHVS, CDR2 FQNEAQ. The CDR3 is 16 residues long. As DNA, the CDR3 is TGTGCCAGCAGCTTAAACAGGGGCCTCTGGGGCCAGCCCCAGCATTTT. This gives the protein CASSLNRGLWGQPQHF.

This clone was recorded a few times. CDR3 in amino acids: CASSSNTGNTEAFF. The CDR3 DNA is TGTGCCAGCAGTTCGAATACAGGGAACACTGAAGCTTTCTTT. The chain is built from TRBV27 and TRBJ1-1; D is possibly TRBD1 (5 bases). The germline CDR1 and CDR2 sequences are MNHEY and SMNVEV (reference sequence). The ends were cut back, 4 bases at V and 1 base at J, with 10 bases in the middle. The CDR3 totals 14 residues.

The rearrangement links TRBV9 to TRBJ2-7; D may be TRBD2 (6 bases). Trimming shortened V by 0 bases and J by 0 bases, and 10 bases separated the two germline ends. This CDR3 region has 15 residues. Per the germline V gene, CDR1 is SGDLS and CDR2 is YYNGEE. CDR3 amino acids: CASSVGWGDSYEQYF. The CDR3 DNA reads as TGTGCCAGCAGCGTAGGATGGGGGGACTCCTACGAGCAGTACTTC.

The chain couples TRBV7-2 to TRBJ2-2, with D unresolved. CDR1 SGHTA and CDR2 FQGNSA come from the germline V gene. The CDR3 extends over 14 amino acids. Between the trimmed V and J ends, which lost 5 bases and 1 base, there was a span of 8 bases. The CDR3 DNA is TGTGCCAGCAGCATGGCAGAGAACACCGGGGAGCTGTTTTTT. Protein: CASSMAENTGELFF.

In DNA form, the CDR3 reads TGTGCCAGCAGTTTCCTGGTGACATCCTCCTACGAGCAGTACTTC. Its protein is CASSFLVTSSYEQYF. The chain uses TRBV28 and TRBJ2-7, with D unclear. Per germline, CDR1 MDHEN and CDR2 SYDVKM. CDR3 length equals 15 residues. V gave up 3 bases and J gave up 0 bases, with 12 bases separating them. Based on the CDR3 plus reference TRBV28 and TRBJ2-7, the full variable domain is DVKVTQSSRYLVKRTGEKVFLECVQDMDHENMFWYRQDPGLGLRLIYFSYDVKMKEKGDIPEGYSVSREKKERFSLILESASTNQTSMYLCASSFLVTSSYEQYFGPGTRLTVT.

V gene TRBV28 combines with J gene TRBJ1-2, with D possibly matching TRBD1 (5 bases). Germline CDR1 is MDHEN and CDR2 is SYDVKM. CDR3 length: 15 amino acids. V was trimmed by 4 bases and J by 4 bases, leaving 16 bases between them. This chain's CDR3 is CASSSLLRGVYGYTF. The CDR3, as DNA: TGTGCCAGCAGTTCCCTCCTTAGGGGCGTCTATGGCTACACCTTC.

The V gene is TRBV18, the J gene TRBJ2-2; 7 nucleotides match TRBD2. The V gene's germline CDR1 is KGHSH and CDR2 LQKENI. After removal of 5 bases from V and 3 bases from J, the junction contained 6 bases not matched to a gene. The CDR3 consists of 15 residues. CDR3 nucleotide sequence: TGTGCCAGCTCAAGGTCCCGGGGGGACACCGGGGAGCTGTTTTTT. Protein sequence: CASSRSRGDTGELFF.